Below are 21 T cell receptor beta chains sequenced from a single sample in a study of cytomegalovirus exposure and HLA in healthy donors. The primer mix had 60 Vbeta and 13 Jbeta primers. Sequenced by immunoSEQ multiplex PCR; TCRdb stores in-frame clones only, minus some. This sample has 130,000 or so clones, with around 70% found just once. Sequencing was done on a sample of PBMCs. Receptors originate from a woman aged 40-49 years in good health and CMV-seropositive.

The chain recombines TRBV30 with TRBJ2-5, with TRBD1 matching 7 bases. Trimming cost V 8 bases and J 2 bases; bases outside gene matches: 2. Germline V CDR1 and CDR2: GTSNPN, SVGIG (reference sequence). The CDR3 is 11 residues long. CDR3 region: CAMGQQETQYF. The CDR3 nucleotides read TGTGCCATGGGACAGCAAGAGACCCAGTACTTC.

This chain connects TRBV5-1 to TRBJ1-4; maybe TRBD1 (6 bases). V was shortened by 0 bases and J by 7 bases, with 10 bases between the two germline ends. The CDR3 consists of 14 residues. Germline CDR1 is SGHRS and CDR2 is YFSETQ. The CDR3 loop reads CASSLGDKPEKLFF. In DNA form, the CDR3 reads TGCGCCAGCAGCTTGGGGGACAAACCTGAAAAACTGTTTTTT.

This chain links TRBV7-2 with TRBJ2-7, with D possibly TRBD2 on 6 matching bases. This CDR3 spans 14 amino acids. Trimming took 3 bases from V and 6 from J, leaving 15 bases between them. CDR1 and CDR2 from the germline V gene are SGHTA and FQGNSA. The CDR3 bases are TGTGCCAGCAGCTTCCATGGGCAGGGAGGCGAGCAGTACTTC. Its protein is CASSFHGQGGEQYF.

This clone came up once. The CDR3 sequence is CASSRDGRSDTQYF. Here the CDR3 DNA reads TGTGCCAGCTCACGGGACGGGAGGTCGGATACGCAGTATTTT. The gene calls are TRBV9 and TRBJ2-3, with 7 bases aligning to TRBD2. V was pared by 7 bases and J by 6 bases, with 11 bases of the junction left unmatched. This CDR3 has 14 residues. CDR1 and CDR2 (germline): SGDLS, YYNGEE. The whole variable domain, remainder taken from reference TRBV9 and TRBJ2-3, is DSGVTQTPKHLITATGQRVTLRCSPRSGDLSVYWYQQSLDQGLQFLIQYYNGEERAKGNILERFSAQQFPDLHSELNLSSLELGDSALYFCASSRDGRSDTQYFGPGTRLTVL.

The rearrangement uses TRBV14 and TRBJ2-1; perhaps TRBD2 as D (6 bases). The CDR3 spans 16 residues. The germline V gene has CDR1 SGHDN and CDR2 FVKESK. Between the trimmed V and J ends, which lost 0 bases and 0 bases, there was a span of 9 bases. CDR3: CASSQDVGSSYNEQFF. CDR3 DNA sequence: TGTGCCAGCAGCCAAGATGTCGGGAGCTCCTACAATGAGCAGTTCTTC.

The chain recombines TRBV7-3 with TRBJ2-5; TRBD2 aligns across 8 bases. Per the germline V gene, CDR1 is SGHTA and CDR2 is FQGTGA. CDR3 length equals 13 residues. The ends lost 3 bases at V and 5 bases at J; junction bases unmatched: 2. CDR3 bases: TGTGCCAGCAGCTTGAGCGGGGGTGAGACCCAGTACTTC. This translates into CASSLSGGETQYF.

The V and J genes are TRBV2 and TRBJ2-5, with D perhaps matching TRBD1 (6 bases). V was trimmed by 3 bases and J by 0 bases, leaving 11 bases between them. This CDR3 region has 15 residues. Germline assignment: CDR1 SNHLY and CDR2 FYNNEI. CDR3 sequence reads: CASSDTGHYQETQYF. In DNA, the CDR3 is TGTGCCAGCAGTGATACGGGACACTACCAAGAGACCCAGTACTTC.

This clone was counted between two and nine times. The DNA for the CDR3 is TGCGCCAGCAGCTTGGTCCAGGGGGAAGGAAACACCATATATTTT. Translation: CASSLVQGEGNTIYF. The rearrangement joins TRBV5-1 to TRBJ1-3; 7 bases match TRBD1. Germline CDR1 and CDR2: SGHRS and YFSETQ. The length of the CDR3 is 15 residues. Trimming cost V 0 bases and J 4 bases; bases outside gene matches: 4.

The chain has TRBV30 and TRBJ1-1; 9 nucleotides match TRBD1. V was pared by 5 bases and J by 6 bases, with 7 bases of the junction left unmatched. Germline values: CDR1 GTSNPN, CDR2 SVGIG (reference sequence). CDR3 length: 13 residues. DNA for the CDR3: TGTGCCTGGGGTCCGGGACAGGGCGCTGAAGCTTTCTTT. This encodes CAWGPGQGAEAFF.

The gene calls are TRBV19 and TRBJ2-3; D may be TRBD2 (5 bases). This CDR3 spans 12 amino acids. Deletions cut 6 bases from V and 2 bases from J, with 6 bases between. The germline V gene encodes CDR1 LNHDA and CDR2 SQIVND (reference sequence). CDR3 amino acids: CASSGNTDTQYF. The CDR3 DNA follows: TGTGCCAGTAGCGGGAACACAGATACGCAGTATTTT. Drawing the rest from reference TRBV19 and TRBJ2-3, the complete variable domain is DGGITQSPKYLFRKEGQNVTLSCEQNLNHDAMYWYRQDPGQGLRLIYYSQIVNDFQKGDIAEGYSVSREKKESFPLTVTSAQKNPTAFYLCASSGNTDTQYFGPGTRLTVL.

This chain uses TRBV28 with TRBJ1-4; TRBD1 might be the D (6 bases). This CDR3 contains 13 residues. The ends were cut back, 4 bases at V and 8 bases at J, with 11 bases in the middle. CDR1 and CDR2 from the germline V gene are MDHEN and SYDVKM. CDR3: CASSSDSKEKLFF. CDR3 coding DNA: TGTGCCAGCAGTTCGGACAGCAAGGAAAAACTGTTTTTT.

The table lists this clone with a few counts. The rearrangement links TRBV7-8 to TRBJ2-7; TRBD1 might be the D (6 bases). Deletions cut 0 bases from V and 3 bases from J, with 18 bases between. Germline CDR1 reads SGHVS; CDR2 reads FQNEAQ. The CDR3 sequence is 17 residues long. The CDR3 DNA reads as TGTGCCAGCAGCTTAGCGCCTCCGGGACATCAACGCTACGAGCAGTACTTC. Protein: CASSLAPPGHQRYEQYF. Filled out from reference TRBV7-8 and TRBJ2-7, the complete variable domain reads GAGVSQSPRYKVAKRGQDVALRCDPISGHVSLFWYQQALGQGPEFLTYFQNEAQLDKSGLPSDRFFAERPEGSVSTLKIQRTQQEDSAVYLCASSLAPPGHQRYEQYFGPGTRLTVT.

The rearrangement uses TRBV28 and TRBJ1-5; D not resolved. The CDR3 is 13 residues long. CDR1 MDHEN and CDR2 SYDVKM come from the germline V gene. The germline V and J ends were trimmed by 7 bases and 8 bases, with 15 bases remaining between them. The CDR3 protein is CASTVWLGEPQHF. The DNA for the CDR3 is TGTGCCAGCACAGTTTGGTTGGGAGAGCCCCAGCATTTT.

This clone was recorded once. This chain links TRBV19 with TRBJ1-1; 10 bases are shared with TRBD1. CDR3 size: 13 residues. Trimming cost V 4 bases and J 11 bases; bases outside gene matches: 7. The germline gives CDR1 LNHDA, CDR2 SQIVND (reference sequence). This chain's CDR3 is CASSKDRGREAFF. The CDR3, as DNA: TGTGCCAGTAGTAAAGACAGGGGGCGAGAGGCTTTCTTT.

The rearrangement joins TRBV7-2 to TRBJ2-5; 8 bases match TRBD1. Germline V gives CDR1 SGHTA, CDR2 FQGNSA. V shed 6 bases, J shed 2 bases, and the junction held 11 bases outside the gene matches. The CDR3 runs 16 residues. The CDR3 sequence: CASSTFGQGLQETQYF. CDR3 sequence (DNA): TGTGCCAGCAGTACATTCGGACAGGGATTACAAGAGACCCAGTACTTC. The entire variable domain, with the rest obtained from reference TRBV7-2 and TRBJ2-5, is as follows: GAGVSQSPSNKVTEKGKDVELRCDPISGHTALYWYRQSLGQGLEFLIYFQGNSAPDKSGLPSDRFSAERTGGSVSTLTIQRTQQEDSAVYLCASSTFGQGLQETQYFGPGTRLLVL.

In DNA form, the CDR3 reads TGTGCCAGCTCTTTGCTAGCGGGCATCTACGAGCAGTACTTC. Amino acid sequence: CASSLLAGIYEQYF. V usage is TRBV2 and J usage is TRBJ2-7; 8 bases align to TRBD2. The CDR3 runs 14 residues. V was clipped by 8 bases and J by 3 bases; unmatched bases: 9. Germline V gene lookup returns CDR1 SNHLY and CDR2 FYNNEI.

The gene calls are TRBV6-5 and TRBJ2-7, with D possibly matching TRBD2 (5 bases). Germline values: CDR1 MNHEY, CDR2 SVGAGI. Trimming stripped 2 bases from V and 3 bases from J, with 8 bases between. The CDR3 is made up of 13 amino acids. The CDR3 is CASSYREGYEQYF. The DNA for the CDR3 is TGTGCCAGCAGTTACCGCGAGGGCTACGAGCAGTACTTC.

The chain has TRBV9 and TRBJ1-3; TRBD1 matches 7 bases. V gave up 0 bases and J gave up 4 bases; unmatched junction bases: 4. Germline V gene data show CDR1 as SGDLS and CDR2 as YYNGEE. There are 15 residues in the CDR3. This CDR3 is CASSVEGAYGNTIYF. CDR3 bases: TGTGCCAGCAGCGTAGAGGGGGCGTACGGAAACACCATATATTTT.

The J gene is TRBJ2-7, the V gene TRBV5-4, with D perhaps matching TRBD1 (5 bases). Germline V gene lookup returns CDR1 SGHNT and CDR2 YYREEE (reference sequence). This CDR3 comprises 12 residues. V was pared by 1 base and J by 7 bases, with 9 bases between. The CDR3 DNA is TGTGCCAGCAGCTTGTGGGGCAGGGAGCAGTACTTC. Its protein product is CASSLWGREQYF.

V is TRBV18 and J is TRBJ2-1; 9 nucleotides align to TRBD2. V trimming: 3 bases; J trimming: 7 bases; junction bases outside the gene matches: 4. This CDR3 contains 14 residues. In germline, CDR1 is KGHSH, CDR2 LQKENI. The CDR3 here is CASSPAGGQNEQFF. The DNA of the CDR3 is TGTGCCAGCTCACCGGCGGGAGGGCAGAATGAGCAGTTCTTC.

The chain employs TRBV7-8 and TRBJ1-5; 9 nucleotides line up with TRBD1. The CDR3 is 15 residues long. The germline gives CDR1 SGHVS, CDR2 FQNEAQ. The V segment lost 4 bases and the J segment 1 base; nucleotides outside the gene matches: 2. The CDR3 here is CASSWDRVSNQPQHF. CDR3 DNA: TGTGCCAGCAGCTGGGACAGGGTAAGCAATCAGCCCCAGCATTTT.